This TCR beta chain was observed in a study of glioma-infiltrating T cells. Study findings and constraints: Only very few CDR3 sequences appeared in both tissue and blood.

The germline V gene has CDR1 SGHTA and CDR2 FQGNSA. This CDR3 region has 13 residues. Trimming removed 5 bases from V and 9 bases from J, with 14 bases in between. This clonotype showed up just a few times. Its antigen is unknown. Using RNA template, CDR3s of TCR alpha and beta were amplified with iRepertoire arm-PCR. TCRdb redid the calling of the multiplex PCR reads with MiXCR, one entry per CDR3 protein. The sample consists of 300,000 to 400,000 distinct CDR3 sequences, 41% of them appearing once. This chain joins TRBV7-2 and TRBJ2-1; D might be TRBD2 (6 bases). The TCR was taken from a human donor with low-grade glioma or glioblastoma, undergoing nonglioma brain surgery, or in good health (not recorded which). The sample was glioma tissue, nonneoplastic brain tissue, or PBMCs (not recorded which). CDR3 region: CASSLFRETEQFF. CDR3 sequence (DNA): TGTGCCAGCAGCCTCTTCCGGGAGACTGAGCAGTTCTTC.